The clone carrying this TCR beta chain was found once. These data originate in a study of blood T cell repertoires in COVID-19. Study-wide background: Samples came from the United States, Italy and Spain, spanning acute and convalescent COVID-19. Sources were T cells, B-cell-depleted T cells, or PBMCs; the material itself was cDNA or gDNA.

In the original workflow: Nucleated cell number was recorded as an estimate derived from reference gene primer amplification. Here immunoSEQ multiplex PCR was the method, and the copy in TCRdb shows in-frame clones only, minus some. V and J calls and clone size follow that table, whereas D and trimming were derived from the DNA. The sample includes around 100,000 clones, approximately 88% of them seen just once. The specimen sequenced was peripheral blood. The sequence was collected from a woman aged 55-69 years with acute or convalescent COVID-19.

CDR3 sequence reads: CASRPTGYTEAFF. Written as DNA, the CDR3 is TGTGCCAGCAGACCGACAGGGTACACTGAAGCTTTCTTT. The chain employs TRBV7-2 and TRBJ1-1; TRBD1 matches 7 bases. V shed 6 bases and J 3 bases; nucleotides not matched to a gene: 4. Germline values: CDR1 SGHTA, CDR2 FQGNSA. This CDR3 is 13 amino acids long.